This TCR beta chain comes out of a study of blood T cell repertoires in COVID-19. In the authors' workflow: It was from reference gene primer amplification that nucleated cell counts were estimated. Data came from immunoSEQ multiplex PCR; TCRdb stores just in-frame clones and leaves some out. V and J calls plus clone size are reproduced from that table; the DNA served to infer D and trimming. The sample has approximately 290,000 clones, around nine tenths seen once. Trimming left V 2 bases short and J 3 bases short, with 10 bases between. There are 15 residues in the CDR3. CDR1 KGHSH and CDR2 LQKENI come from the germline V gene.

The origin of this receptor is a woman aged 25-40 years with COVID-19, enrolled during active disease. The sequencing input was peripheral blood. The chain employs TRBV18 and TRBJ2-2; D gene uncertain. The CDR3 sequence: CASSPKPQYTGELFF. CDR3 coding DNA: TGTGCCAGCTCACCAAAGCCCCAATACACCGGGGAGCTGTTTTTT.